Sequencing of this T cell receptor beta chain was carried out in a study of radiotherapy plus CTLA-4 blockade in lung cancer. Looking at the study overall: Disease control reached less than 40%, with objective responses in around 20%.

A remark on this clone: The antigen remains undetermined.

Data came from immunoSEQ multiplex PCR; TCRdb stores just in-frame clones and leaves some out. The top ten hold approximately 10% of the sample, which has 40,000 or so clones, about 77% seen once. V was clipped by 2 bases and J by 6 bases, with 22 bases between them. This CDR3 contains 17 residues. General observations from the study: Response was reportedly best predicted by early blood T cell clone dynamics, with interferon-beta. In blood, after radiotherapy plus ipilimumab, tumor-derived TCR clones expanded.

Enrolled patients, whose metastatic non-small-cell lung cancer was chemo-refractory, received focal radiation plus CTLA-4 blockade with ipilimumab. The chain links TRBV6-7 to TRBJ2-5, with D possibly being TRBD2 (6 bases). TRBV6-7 counts as an open reading frame of uncertain function. This TCR came from a human donor with non-small cell lung cancer who had stable disease on radiotherapy plus ipilimumab. This specimen was peripheral blood, taken from a patient treated with radiotherapy plus ipilimumab. CDR3 sequence (DNA): TGTGCCAGCAGTTACATATATCGCCGGGACTTGGAAAAGACCCAGTACTTC. It codes for CASSYIYRRDLEKTQYF.